This passage covers 7 T cell receptor beta chains from one sample sequenced in a study of metastatic and nonmetastatic thyroid tumors. There were no patients who had received any treatment before thyroid surgery. With MiXCR, TCRdb reprocessed the PCR reads. This table has about 70,000 clones, around 19% appearing once. The sample comprised blood. These receptors were obtained from a female donor with papillary thyroid cancer or a benign thyroid nodule (not recorded which). Some clones in this sample may be carry-over from other donors' samples.

The V gene is TRBV20-1, the J gene TRBJ1-1, with 7 positions matching TRBD1. This CDR3 is built from 14 residues. Germline V CDR1 and CDR2: DFQATT, SNEGSKA (reference sequence). The V segment lost 8 bases and the J segment 5 bases; nucleotides outside the gene matches: 14. CDR3 residues: CSPQGDTRGTEAFF. CDR3 bases: TGCAGTCCCCAGGGGGACACGCGAGGGACTGAAGCTTTCTTT.

At least ten counts were recorded for this clone. The chain joins TRBV5-1 to TRBJ2-3, with D perhaps being TRBD1 or TRBD2 (6 bases each). The germline CDR1 and CDR2 sequences are SGHRS and YFSETQ. The V end was cut by 4 bases, the J end by 3 bases, with 12 bases between. This CDR3 is built from 14 residues. CDR3 sequence (DNA): TGCGCCAGCAGCCCCGGGGGCTTGACAGATACGCAGTATTTT. Translated: CASSPGGLTDTQYF. Full variable domain (rest looked up from reference TRBV5-1 and TRBJ2-3): KAGVTQTPRYLIKTRGQQVTLSCSPISGHRSVSWYQQTPGQGLQFLFEYFSETQRNKGNFPGRFSGRQFSNSRSEMNVSTLELGDSALYLCASSPGGLTDTQYFGPGTRLTVL.

This clone was observed at least ten times. The CDR3 is CASSESASFYEQFF. CDR3 sequence (DNA): TGTGCCAGCAGTGAATCGGCCAGCTTTTATGAGCAGTTCTTC. This sequence joins TRBV25-1 and TRBJ2-1; D uncertain. The CDR3 has 14 residues. Germline V lookup: CDR1 MGHDK, CDR2 SYGVNS. Trimming left V 1 base short and J 8 bases short, with 12 bases between.

This clone was found many times. The chain is built from TRBV20-1 and TRBJ2-1, with D maybe TRBD2 (5 bases). CDR1 is DFQATT, CDR2 SNEGSKA, per germline (reference sequence). Trimming cost V 0 bases and J 6 bases, with 18 bases left between them. CDR3 length: 16 residues. The CDR3: CSARDFYRGSLNEQFF. Here the CDR3 DNA reads TGCAGTGCTAGAGATTTTTATCGAGGGAGCCTCAATGAGCAGTTCTTC.

The chain links TRBV11-1 to TRBJ2-2, with D unresolved. This CDR3 has 16 residues. V was trimmed by 6 bases and J by 4 bases, leaving 18 bases between them. Germline V gene sequence: CDR1 SGHAT, CDR2 FQDESV (reference sequence). The CDR3 region is CASSIRYMVSTGELFF. The CDR3, as DNA: TGTGCCAGCAGTATCCGGTACATGGTTAGCACCGGGGAGCTGTTTTTT. The complete variable domain, with remaining parts taken from reference TRBV11-1 and TRBJ2-2, reads EAEVAQSPRYKITEKSQAVAFWCDPISGHATLYWYRQILGQGPELLVQFQDESVVDDSQLPKDRFSAERLKGVDSTLKIQPAELGDSAMYLCASSIRYMVSTGELFFGEGSRLTVL.

This clone was seen many times. This chain uses TRBV19 with TRBJ2-7; TRBD2 matches 7 bases. The V segment lost 0 bases and the J segment 7 bases; nucleotides outside the gene matches: 9. In germline, CDR1 is LNHDA, CDR2 SQIVND (reference sequence). The CDR3 covers 15 residues. Written as DNA, the CDR3 is TGTGCCAGTAGTATAGACACGGGGGGTCTACGGGAGCAGTACTTC. This sequence encodes CASSIDTGGLREQYF.

This clone was observed many times. The J gene is TRBJ1-2, the V gene TRBV2; D might be TRBD1 (5 bases). Trimming left V 5 bases short and J 4 bases short, with 11 bases between. The CDR3 sequence is 13 residues long. CDR1 and CDR2 (germline): SNHLY, FYNNEI. The CDR3 bases are TGTGCCAGCAGTAAGGACACATTCTATGGCTACACCTTC. Translation: CASSKDTFYGYTF.